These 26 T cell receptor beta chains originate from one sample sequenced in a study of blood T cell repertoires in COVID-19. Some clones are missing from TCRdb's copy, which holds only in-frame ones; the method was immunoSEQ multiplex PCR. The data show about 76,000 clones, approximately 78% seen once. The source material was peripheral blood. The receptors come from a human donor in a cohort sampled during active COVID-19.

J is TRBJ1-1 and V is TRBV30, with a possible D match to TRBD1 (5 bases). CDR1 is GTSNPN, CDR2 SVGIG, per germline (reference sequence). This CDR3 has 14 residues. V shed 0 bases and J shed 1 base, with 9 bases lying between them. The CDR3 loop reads CAWSVGGWNTEAFF. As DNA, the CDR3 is TGTGCCTGGAGTGTGGGGGGGTGGAACACTGAAGCTTTCTTT. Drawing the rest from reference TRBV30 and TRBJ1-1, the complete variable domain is SQTIHQWPATLVQPVGSPLSLECTVEGTSNPNLYWYRQAAGRGLQLLFYSVGIGQISSEVPQNLSASRPQDRQFILSSKKLLLSDSGFYLCAWSVGGWNTEAFFGQGTRLTVV.

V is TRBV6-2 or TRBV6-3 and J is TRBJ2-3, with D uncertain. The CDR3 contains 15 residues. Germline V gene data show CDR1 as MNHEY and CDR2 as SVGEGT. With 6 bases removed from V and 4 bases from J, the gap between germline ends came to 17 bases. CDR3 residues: CASSHDLLGPDTQYF. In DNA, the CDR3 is TGTGCCAGCAGCCACGACCTCCTGGGCCCAGATACGCAGTATTTT.

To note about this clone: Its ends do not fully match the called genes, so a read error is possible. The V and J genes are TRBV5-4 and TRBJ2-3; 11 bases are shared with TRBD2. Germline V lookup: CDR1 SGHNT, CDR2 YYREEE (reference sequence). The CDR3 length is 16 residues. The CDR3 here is CASSSGTSGRTDTQYF. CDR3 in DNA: TGTGCCAGCAGCTCGGGGACTAGCGGCCGCACGGATACGCAGTATTTT.

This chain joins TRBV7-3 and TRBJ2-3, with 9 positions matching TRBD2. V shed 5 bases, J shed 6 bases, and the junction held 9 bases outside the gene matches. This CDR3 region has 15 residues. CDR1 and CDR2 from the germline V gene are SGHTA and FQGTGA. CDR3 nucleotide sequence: TGTGCCAGCAGCCCCCAGCGGGGGGCGGGGGATACGCAGTATTTT. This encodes CASSPQRGAGDTQYF.

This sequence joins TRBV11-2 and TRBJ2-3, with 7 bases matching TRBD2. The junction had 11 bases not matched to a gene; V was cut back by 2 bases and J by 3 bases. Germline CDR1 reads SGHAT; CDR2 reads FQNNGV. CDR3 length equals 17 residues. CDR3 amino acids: CASSLRMGGGGTDTQYF. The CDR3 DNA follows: TGTGCCAGCAGCTTAAGGATGGGCGGGGGAGGGACAGATACGCAGTATTTT.

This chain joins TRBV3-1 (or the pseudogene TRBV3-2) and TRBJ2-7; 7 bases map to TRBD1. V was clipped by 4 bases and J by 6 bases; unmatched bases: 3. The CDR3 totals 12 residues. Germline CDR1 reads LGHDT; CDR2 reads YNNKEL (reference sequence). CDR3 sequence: CASSPHRGEQYF. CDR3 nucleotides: TGTGCCAGCAGCCCTCACAGGGGCGAGCAGTACTTC.

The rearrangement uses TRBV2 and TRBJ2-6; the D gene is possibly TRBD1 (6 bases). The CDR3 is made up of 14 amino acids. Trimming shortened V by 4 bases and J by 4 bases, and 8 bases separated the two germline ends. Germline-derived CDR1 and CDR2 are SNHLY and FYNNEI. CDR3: CASSAGTGANVLTF. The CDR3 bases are TGTGCCAGCAGTGCTGGGACAGGGGCCAACGTCCTGACTTTC.

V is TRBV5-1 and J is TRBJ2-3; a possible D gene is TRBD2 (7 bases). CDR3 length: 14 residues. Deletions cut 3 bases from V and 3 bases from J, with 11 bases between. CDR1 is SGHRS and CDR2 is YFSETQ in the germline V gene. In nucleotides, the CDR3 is TGCGCCAGCAGCTCAGGGGAGGGGACAGATACGCAGTATTTT. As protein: CASSSGEGTDTQYF.

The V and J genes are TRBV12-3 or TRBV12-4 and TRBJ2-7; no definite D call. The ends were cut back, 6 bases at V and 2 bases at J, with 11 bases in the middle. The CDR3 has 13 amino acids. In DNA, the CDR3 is TGTGCCAGCAGCTCAGAACGTCCCTACGAGCAGTACTTC. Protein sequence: CASSSERPYEQYF.

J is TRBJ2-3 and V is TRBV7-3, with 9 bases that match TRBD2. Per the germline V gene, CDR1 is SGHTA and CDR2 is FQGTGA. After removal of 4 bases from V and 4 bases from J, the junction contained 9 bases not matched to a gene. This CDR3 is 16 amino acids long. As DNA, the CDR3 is TGTGCCAGCAGCTCAGACGGCGGGGGGGCCCCAGATACGCAGTATTTT. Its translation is CASSSDGGGAPDTQYF.

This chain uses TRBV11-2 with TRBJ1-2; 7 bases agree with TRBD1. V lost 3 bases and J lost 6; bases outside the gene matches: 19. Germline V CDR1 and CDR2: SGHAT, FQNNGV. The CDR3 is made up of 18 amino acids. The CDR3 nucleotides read TGTGCCAGCAGCTTCCATCGTCCATCCCTCGGACAGGAGGATGGCTACACCTTC. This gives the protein CASSFHRPSLGQEDGYTF.

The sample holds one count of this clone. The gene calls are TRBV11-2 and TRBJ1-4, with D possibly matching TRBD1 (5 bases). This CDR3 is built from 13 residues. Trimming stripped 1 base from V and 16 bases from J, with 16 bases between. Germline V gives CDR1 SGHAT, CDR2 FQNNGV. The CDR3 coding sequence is TGTGCCAGCAGCTTAGGGCCGACAGCCCAAAAGTTTTTT. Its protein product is CASSLGPTAQKFF.

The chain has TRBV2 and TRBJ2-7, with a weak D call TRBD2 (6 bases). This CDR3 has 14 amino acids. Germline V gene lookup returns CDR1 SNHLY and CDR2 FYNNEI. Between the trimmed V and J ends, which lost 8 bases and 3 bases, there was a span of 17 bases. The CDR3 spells CASGSSRGYYEQYF. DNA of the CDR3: TGTGCCAGCGGCTCTAGCCGGGGGTACTACGAGCAGTACTTC.

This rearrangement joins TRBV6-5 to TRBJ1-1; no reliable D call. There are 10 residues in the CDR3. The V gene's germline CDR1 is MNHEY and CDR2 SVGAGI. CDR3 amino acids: CASYSTEAFF. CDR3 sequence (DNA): TGTGCGAGCTACTCCACTGAAGCTTTCTTT.

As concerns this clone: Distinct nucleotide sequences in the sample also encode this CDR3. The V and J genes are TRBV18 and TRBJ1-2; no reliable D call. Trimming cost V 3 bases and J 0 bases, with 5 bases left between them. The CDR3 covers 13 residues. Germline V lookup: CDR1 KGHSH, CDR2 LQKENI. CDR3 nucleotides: TGTGCCAGCTCACCCCGTGCTAACTATGGCTACACCTTC. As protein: CASSPRANYGYTF.

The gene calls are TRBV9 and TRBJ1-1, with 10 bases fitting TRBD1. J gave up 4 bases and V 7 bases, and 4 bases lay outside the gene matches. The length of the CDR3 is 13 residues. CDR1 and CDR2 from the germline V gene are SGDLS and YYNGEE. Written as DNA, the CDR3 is TGTGCCAGCGGGGACAGGGGTGGCACTGAAGCTTTCTTT. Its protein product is CASGDRGGTEAFF.

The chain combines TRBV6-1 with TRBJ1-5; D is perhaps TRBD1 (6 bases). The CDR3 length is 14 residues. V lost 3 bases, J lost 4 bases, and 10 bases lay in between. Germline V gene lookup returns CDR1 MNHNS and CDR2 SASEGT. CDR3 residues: CASSETGPNQPQHF. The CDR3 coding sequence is TGTGCCAGCAGTGAGACAGGCCCGAATCAGCCCCAGCATTTT.

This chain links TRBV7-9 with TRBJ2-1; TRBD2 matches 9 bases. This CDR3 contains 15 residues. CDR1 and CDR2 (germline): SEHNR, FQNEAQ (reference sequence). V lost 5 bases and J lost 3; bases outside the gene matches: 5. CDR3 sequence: CASSLGLAYYNEQFF. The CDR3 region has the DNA TGTGCCAGCAGCCTCGGACTAGCGTACTACAATGAGCAGTTCTTC.

The CDR3 DNA is TGTGCCAGCAGTGCCAACAGGAACAGCGGGGGGGCCTTAGAGACCCAGTACTTC. Amino acids: CASSANRNSGGALETQYF. This chain links TRBV2 with TRBJ2-5; 10 bases map to TRBD2. Trimming at V came to 4 bases and at J to 4 bases, leaving 15 bases not matched to a gene. Germline V lookup: CDR1 SNHLY, CDR2 FYNNEI. The CDR3 is made up of 18 amino acids.

For the CDR3, the DNA is TGTGCCAGCAGCTTAGCAGGTAGCCTAGATCAGTTCTTC. It is translated as CASSLAGSLDQFF. This sequence joins TRBV7-8 and TRBJ2-1; no clear D gene. The CDR3 contains 13 residues. V was clipped by 0 bases and J by 13 bases, with 13 bases between them. CDR1 is SGHVS, CDR2 FQNEAQ, per germline. The whole variable domain, remainder taken from reference TRBV7-8 and TRBJ2-1, is GAGVSQSPRYKVAKRGQDVALRCDPISGHVSLFWYQQALGQGPEFLTYFQNEAQLDKSGLPSDRFFAERPEGSVSTLKIQRTQQEDSAVYLCASSLAGSLDQFFGPGTRLTVL.

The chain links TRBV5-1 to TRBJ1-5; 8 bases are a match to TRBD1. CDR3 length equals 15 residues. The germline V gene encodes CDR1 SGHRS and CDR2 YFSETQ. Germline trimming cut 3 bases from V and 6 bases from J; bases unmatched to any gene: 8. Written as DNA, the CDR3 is TGCGCCAGCAGCTGGGAGACAGGGGTGGGTCAGCCCCAGCATTTT. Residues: CASSWETGVGQPQHF.

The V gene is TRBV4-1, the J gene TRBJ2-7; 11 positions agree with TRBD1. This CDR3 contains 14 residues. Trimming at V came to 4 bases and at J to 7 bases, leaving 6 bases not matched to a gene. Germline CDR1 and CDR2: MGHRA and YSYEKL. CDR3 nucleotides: TGCGCCAGCAGCCCCACCGGGACAGGGGGTGAGCAGTACTTC. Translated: CASSPTGTGGEQYF.

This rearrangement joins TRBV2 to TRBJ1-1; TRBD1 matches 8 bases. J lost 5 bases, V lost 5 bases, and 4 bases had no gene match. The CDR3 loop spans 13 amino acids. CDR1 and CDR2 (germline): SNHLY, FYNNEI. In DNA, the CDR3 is TGTGCCAGCAGTCCGGACAGGGTAACTGAAGCTTTCTTT. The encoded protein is CASSPDRVTEAFF.

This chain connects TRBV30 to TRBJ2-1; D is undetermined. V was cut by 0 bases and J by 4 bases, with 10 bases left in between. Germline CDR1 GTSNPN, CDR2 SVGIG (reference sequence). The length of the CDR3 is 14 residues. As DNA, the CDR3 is TGTGCCTGGAGTGTGTCCTCCCCTTACAATGAGCAGTTCTTC. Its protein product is CAWSVSSPYNEQFF. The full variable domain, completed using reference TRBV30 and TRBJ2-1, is SQTIHQWPATLVQPVGSPLSLECTVEGTSNPNLYWYRQAAGRGLQLLFYSVGIGQISSEVPQNLSASRPQDRQFILSSKKLLLSDSGFYLCAWSVSSPYNEQFFGPGTRLTVL.

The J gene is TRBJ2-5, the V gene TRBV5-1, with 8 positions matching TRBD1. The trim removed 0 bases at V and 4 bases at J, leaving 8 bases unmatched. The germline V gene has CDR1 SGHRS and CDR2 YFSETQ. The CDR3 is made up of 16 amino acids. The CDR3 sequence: CASSLVATGGGETQYF. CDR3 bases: TGCGCCAGCAGCTTGGTGGCCACAGGGGGAGGAGAGACCCAGTACTTC. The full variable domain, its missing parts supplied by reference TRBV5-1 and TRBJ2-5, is KAGVTQTPRYLIKTRGQQVTLSCSPISGHRSVSWYQQTPGQGLQFLFEYFSETQRNKGNFPGRFSGRQFSNSRSEMNVSTLELGDSALYLCASSLVATGGGETQYFGPGTRLLVL.

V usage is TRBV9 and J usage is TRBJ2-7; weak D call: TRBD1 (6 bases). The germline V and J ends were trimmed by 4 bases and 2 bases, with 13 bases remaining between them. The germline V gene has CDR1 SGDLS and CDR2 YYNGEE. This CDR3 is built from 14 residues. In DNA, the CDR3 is TGTGCCAGCAGCAGACTACAGGGCGCCTACGAGCAGTACTTC. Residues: CASSRLQGAYEQYF.